One and the same sample provided the 21 T cell receptor beta chains below, sequenced in a study of regulatory T cells in long-lasting Graves disease. Combining iRepertoire HTBI primers with Arm-PCR of CDR3 regions, the authors built TCR beta libraries. TCRdb re-analysed the multiplex PCR reads in MiXCR, keeping a single row per CDR3 protein. The sample lists just over 600,000 distinct CDR3 sequences, roughly 16% occurring once. The time point here: newly diagnosed GD, antithyroid drugs for less than 3 months. The authors made the TCR library using RNA they extracted from PBMCs. The same sample was also studied in work on T cells in Graves' hyperthyroidism and ophthalmopathy.

The sequencing here drew on peripheral blood mononuclear cells (PBMCs), taken at new diagnosis, from a patient treated with antithyroid drugs. The source is a woman aged 25-40 years with Graves disease.

This clonotype has a count of ten or more. The V call is TRBV20-1, the J call TRBJ2-3, with 9 bases matching TRBD2. From germline, CDR1 is DFQATT and CDR2 SNEGSKA (reference sequence). V dropped 6 bases and J dropped 0; count of bases not matched to a gene: 4. The CDR3 is 14 amino acids. CDR3 region: CSAQLAGSTDTQYF. As DNA, the CDR3 is TGCAGTGCCCAGCTAGCGGGAAGCACAGATACGCAGTATTTT.

This clonotype was detected many times. The J gene is TRBJ1-6, the V gene TRBV11-2; 7 bases are shared with TRBD1. The germline V gene encodes CDR1 SGHAT and CDR2 FQNNGV. The CDR3 extends over 16 amino acids. The junction had 1 base not matched to a gene; V was cut back by 1 base and J by 1 base. The CDR3 DNA follows: TGTGCCAGCAGCTTAGCGACAGGGTCCTATAATTCACCCCTCCACTTT. It codes for CASSLATGSYNSPLHF.

This clonotype has ten or more counts. The chain employs TRBV27 and TRBJ2-7; TRBD1 aligns across 9 bases. This CDR3 contains 15 residues. The germline gives CDR1 MNHEY, CDR2 SMNVEV (reference sequence). J lost 4 bases, V lost 7 bases, and 11 bases had no gene match. CDR3 DNA: TGTGCCAGCAAAACGACAGGGGGGAGCTCTTACGAGCAGTACTTC. Translating gives CASKTTGGSSYEQYF.

Only a few counts were recorded for this clonotype. Written as DNA, the CDR3 is TGTGCCACCAGCCCGCGTCTTGGGACTAATGAAAAACTGTTTTTT. Translation: CATSPRLGTNEKLFF. V and J are TRBV15 and TRBJ1-4; D not certain. CDR3 length equals 15 residues. The germline CDR1 and CDR2 sequences are LNHNV and YYDKDF (reference sequence). The V gene lost 5 bases and the J gene lost 2 bases, with 12 bases spanning the gap.

With respect to this clonotype: Compared with germline, one end of the junction differs, possibly owing to a read error. The chain has TRBV12-3 or TRBV12-4 and TRBJ2-7; maybe TRBD2 (5 bases). The CDR3 contains 15 residues. The CDR3 sequence is CASSQGPLGPGEQYF. The CDR3 coding sequence is TGCGCCAGCAGCCAAGGCCCCCTGGGCCCGGGGGAGCAGTACTTC.

This clonotype occurred many times. The rearrangement links TRBV28 to TRBJ2-1, with 10 bases identical to TRBD2. The CDR3 totals 17 residues. J lost 4 bases, V lost 2 bases, and 8 bases had no gene match. Per germline, CDR1 MDHEN and CDR2 SYDVKM. CDR3 DNA sequence: TGTGCCAGCAGTTTACTTGGAGCGGGAGGGATATACAATGAGCAGTTCTTC. Amino acids: CASSLLGAGGIYNEQFF.

The sample holds many counts of this clonotype. The chain links TRBV6-1 to TRBJ1-1, with a tentative D call TRBD1 (5 bases). The CDR3 sequence is 13 residues long. Trimming left V 8 bases short and J 4 bases short, with 14 bases between. The V gene's germline CDR1 is MNHNS and CDR2 SASEGT. DNA of the CDR3: TGTGCCAGCGGGGAAATGGGGGGCACTGAAGCTTTCTTT. Its translation: CASGEMGGTEAFF.

This clonotype has just a few counts. The chain joins TRBV7-9 to TRBJ1-4; weak D call: TRBD1 (6 bases). V was cut by 0 bases and J by 8 bases, with 19 bases left in between. CDR3 size: 17 residues. Germline CDR1 and CDR2: SEHNR and FQNEAQ (reference sequence). The CDR3 region is CASSLANHRDLGEKLFF. As DNA, the CDR3 is TGTGCCAGCAGCTTAGCGAACCACAGGGATTTGGGGGAAAAACTGTTTTTT.

This clonotype was seen at least ten times. CDR3 sequence: CASSVWDRSSYEQYF. For the CDR3, the DNA is TGCGCCAGCAGCGTATGGGACAGGAGCTCCTACGAGCAGTACTTC. The J gene is TRBJ2-7, the V gene TRBV5-1, with 8 bases that match TRBD1. This CDR3 comprises 15 residues. The ends lost 4 bases at V and 0 bases at J; junction bases unmatched: 6. Germline-derived CDR1 and CDR2 are SGHRS and YFSETQ.

The chain recombines TRBV20-1 with TRBJ1-5; D call uncertain. The CDR3 spans 12 residues. Germline values: CDR1 DFQATT, CDR2 SNEGSKA (reference sequence). Trimming took off 2 bases at V and 6 bases at J, with 8 bases between the two ends. CDR3 protein: CSARKPGQPQHF. CDR3 DNA sequence: TGCAGTGCTAGAAAACCGGGTCAGCCCCAGCATTTT.

This sequence joins TRBV15 and TRBJ1-1; D uncertain. This CDR3 is built from 15 residues. Germline values: CDR1 LNHNV, CDR2 YYDKDF (reference sequence). V shed 2 bases and J shed 10 bases, with 20 bases lying between them. As DNA, the CDR3 is TGTGCCACCAGCAGATCAATAGAAACCGGGCGGGGAGCTTTCTTT. Its translation is CATSRSIETGRGAFF.

V is TRBV6-2 or TRBV6-3 and J is TRBJ1-1; a weak D match, TRBD1 (5 bases). From germline, CDR1 is MNHEY and CDR2 SVGEGT. The CDR3 has 15 amino acids. V was trimmed by 0 bases and J by 1 base, leaving 9 bases between them. For the CDR3, the DNA is TGTGCCAGCAGTTACTCGATTCAGGGGAACACTGAAGCTTTCTTT. It yields the protein CASSYSIQGNTEAFF.

This clonotype was seen many times. This chain links TRBV20-1 with TRBJ1-1; D gene unclear. The CDR3 is 14 amino acids. With 2 bases removed from V and 1 base from J, the gap between germline ends came to 11 bases. CDR1 DFQATT and CDR2 SNEGSKA come from the germline V gene (reference sequence). CDR3 bases: TGCAGTGCTAGACGAACCTCGGGGAACACTGAAGCTTTCTTT. As protein: CSARRTSGNTEAFF.

This clonotype was found a few times. The chain joins TRBV27 to TRBJ2-7; perhaps TRBD1 as D (6 bases). This CDR3 is built from 16 residues. V lost 5 bases, J lost 8 bases, and 25 bases lay in between. Germline-derived CDR1 and CDR2 are MNHEY and SMNVEV (reference sequence). Here the CDR3 DNA reads TGTGCCAGCAGTCTTATTTCTATAGGACAGTGGGACAAGCAGTACTTC. Amino acid sequence: CASSLISIGQWDKQYF.

The V call is TRBV28, the J call TRBJ2-2; D is uncertain. Trimming removed 7 bases from V and 3 bases from J, with 9 bases in between. Looked up from germline, CDR1 is MDHEN and CDR2 is SYDVKM. There are 13 residues in the CDR3. The CDR3 nucleotides read TGTGCCAGCACGGACCTGTACACCGGGGAGCTGTTTTTT. Translation: CASTDLYTGELFF.

V usage is TRBV11-2 and J usage is TRBJ1-1; perhaps TRBD1 as D (5 bases). CDR1 is SGHAT and CDR2 is FQNNGV in the germline V gene. V lost 4 bases, J lost 4 bases, and 13 bases lay in between. This CDR3 contains 14 residues. The CDR3 DNA reads TGTGCCAGCAGCTGGGGACCAGAAGTCACTGAAGCTTTCTTT. It codes for CASSWGPEVTEAFF.

This clonotype was recorded at least ten times. The chain recombines TRBV10-3 with TRBJ2-7; 9 positions match TRBD1. CDR1 is ENHRY, CDR2 SYGVKD, per germline. The trim removed 6 bases at V and 4 bases at J, leaving 7 bases unmatched. The length of the CDR3 is 14 residues. In nucleotides, the CDR3 is TGTGCCATCAGCGAGGACAGGGGTCCGTACGAGCAGTACTTC. It yields the protein CAISEDRGPYEQYF.

The rearrangement uses TRBV7-3 and TRBJ2-3; D might be TRBD1 (5 bases). Germline CDR1 is SGHTA and CDR2 is FQGTGA. The V and J ends lost 8 bases and 2 bases respectively, with 17 bases between them. The CDR3 contains 15 residues. CDR3 in amino acids: CASGDSSQDTDTQYF. Here the CDR3 DNA reads TGTGCCAGCGGCGACAGCTCTCAGGACACAGATACGCAGTATTTT.

V is TRBV30 and J is TRBJ2-5, with D unclear. Looked up from germline, CDR1 is GTSNPN and CDR2 is SVGIG (reference sequence). Trimming shortened V by 4 bases and J by 1 base, and 7 bases separated the two germline ends. The CDR3 spans 12 residues. The CDR3 reads CAWTDFQETQYF. As DNA, the CDR3 is TGTGCCTGGACCGACTTCCAAGAGACCCAGTACTTC.

This clonotype was counted ten times or more. The rearrangement uses TRBV3-1 and TRBJ2-2; D remains unclear. Germline CDR1 reads LGHDT; CDR2 reads YNNKEL (reference sequence). Trimming removed 4 bases from V and 7 bases from J, with 13 bases in between. This CDR3 spans 14 amino acids. DNA for the CDR3: TGTGCCAGCAGCCCCAAAGTGGACGGCGGGGAGCTGTTTTTT. Its protein product is CASSPKVDGGELFF.

This clonotype was recorded many times. The genes are TRBV28 and TRBJ1-5, with D uncertain. CDR1 is MDHEN and CDR2 is SYDVKM in the germline V gene. The CDR3 has 16 residues. V was shortened by 2 bases and J by 0 bases, with 11 bases between the two germline ends. The CDR3 region is CASSLNDASSNQPQHF. The CDR3 coding sequence is TGTGCCAGCAGTTTAAACGACGCATCTAGCAATCAGCCCCAGCATTTT.